These 21 T cell receptor beta chains were sequenced from one sample in a study of T-cell memory formation after mild COVID-19 (dated by TCRdb to 2020 to 2023). The library was prepared using 5' RACE. The sequencing machine was an Illumina NovaSeq 6000. The public reads were reprocessed in TCRdb via fastp at Q25 and MiXCR, keeping in-frame beta chains. Each entry is one CDR3 protein sequence, shown with its most common DNA and genes. The sample profile shows hundreds of thousands of distinct CDR3 sequences; around 13% of them were found once. The top ten clones comprise about 24% of the sample. Sample: PBMCs or a T cell subset sorted from them (not recorded which). These receptors all stem from a man between 18 and 35 years old who had mild COVID-19 (a few samples of this study predate the infection). The sample titles of this study are shuffled in the database, so cell type and time point are left out; the donor was told from shared clones.

This clonotype came up many times. The chain carries TRBV4-3 and TRBJ2-1; weak D call: TRBD2 (5 bases). V lost 3 bases and J 7 bases, leaving 10 bases between the germline ends. Germline CDR1 reads LGHNA; CDR2 reads YSLEER. The CDR3 covers 13 residues. The CDR3 DNA sequence: TGCGCCAGCAGCCAGCAACCGGGGAATGAGCAGTTCTTC. Protein sequence: CASSQQPGNEQFF.

The sample holds a few counts of this clonotype. This sequence joins TRBV28 and TRBJ1-2; TRBD1 matches at 10 bases. The V and J ends lost 5 bases and 3 bases, in that order; junction bases with no gene match: 12. The CDR3 is 17 amino acids. The germline CDR1 and CDR2 sequences are MDHEN and SYDVKM. The CDR3: CASSTPGQGTRDYGYTF. The CDR3 DNA is TGTGCCAGCAGTACCCCGGGACAGGGGACGAGGGACTATGGCTACACCTTC.

In its sample, this clonotype was seen many times. The CDR3 protein is CSVPGQVIGEQYF. The CDR3 bases are TGCAGCGTTCCTGGACAGGTTATCGGCGAGCAGTACTTC. V usage is TRBV29-1 and J usage is TRBJ2-7; 7 nucleotides match TRBD1. CDR1 is SQVTM and CDR2 is ANQGSEA in the germline V gene. The CDR3 is 13 amino acids. V dropped 5 bases and J dropped 6; count of bases not matched to a gene: 10.

This clonotype was picked up a small number of times. J is TRBJ2-2 and V is TRBV14; the D is unclear. The germline V gene encodes CDR1 SGHDN and CDR2 FVKESK. CDR3 length: 12 amino acids. The V end was cut by 4 bases, the J end by 14 bases, with 14 bases between. CDR3 coding DNA: TGTGCCAGCAGCCTAGCCGCCCTCACTCTGTTTTTT. Amino acids: CASSLAALTLFF.

The sample holds a few counts of this clonotype. This sequence joins TRBV11-2 and TRBJ1-1; D is ambiguous. In germline, CDR1 is SGHAT, CDR2 FQNNGV. V was shortened by 5 bases and J by 0 bases, with 22 bases between the two germline ends. The CDR3 totals 18 residues. The CDR3 sequence: CASSRLGFRALVNTEAFF. CDR3 bases: TGTGCCAGCAGCCGGCTTGGGTTCCGAGCCCTAGTGAACACTGAAGCTTTCTTT.

The chain couples TRBV12-3 or TRBV12-4 to TRBJ2-2, with unresolved D. V was trimmed by 2 bases and J by 4 bases, leaving 11 bases between them. The CDR3 runs to 15 residues. The CDR3, as DNA: TGTGCCAGCAGTTTATTTTTCAGGCGCACCGGGGAGCTGTTTTTT. Translating it yields CASSLFFRRTGELFF.

In this sample, this clonotype turned up a few times. This sequence joins TRBV2 and TRBJ2-5; D not resolved. The CDR3 runs to 13 residues. CDR1 is SNHLY, CDR2 FYNNEI, per germline. V lost 6 bases, J lost 0 bases, and 8 bases lay in between. CDR3 amino acids: CASSPADQETQYF. As DNA, the CDR3 is TGTGCCAGCAGCCCGGCGGACCAAGAGACCCAGTACTTC.

This chain uses TRBV11-3 with TRBJ2-7, with a weak D call TRBD2 (6 bases). Trimming removed 3 bases at V and 4 bases at J, with 10 bases between. CDR1 SGHNT and CDR2 YENEEA come from the germline V gene. The CDR3 sequence is 13 residues long. CDR3 amino acids: CASSFGGKYEQYF. As DNA, the CDR3 is TGTGCCAGCAGCTTTGGCGGGAAGTACGAGCAGTACTTC.

This clonotype appeared many times. The V gene is TRBV29-1, the J gene TRBJ2-5, with D perhaps TRBD2 (5 bases). The germline CDR1 and CDR2 sequences are SQVTM and ANQGSEA. Trimming took off 6 bases at V and 5 bases at J, with 16 bases between the two ends. CDR3 length: 13 amino acids. The CDR3 is CSVDRGSGETQYF. In DNA form, the CDR3 reads TGCAGCGTCGATCGCGGGTCTGGGGAGACCCAGTACTTC.

This clonotype has only a few counts. The gene calls are TRBV6-6 and TRBJ1-1, with D possibly matching TRBD1 (5 bases). Trimming took 0 bases from V and 8 from J, leaving 13 bases between them. The germline gives CDR1 MNHNY, CDR2 SVGAGI (reference sequence). This CDR3 is built from 14 residues. Written as DNA, the CDR3 is TGTGCCAGCAGTTACTCTTCAACAGGTTCCGAAGCTTTCTTT. This codes for CASSYSSTGSEAFF.

The genes are TRBV5-1 and TRBJ2-1, with unresolved D. The length of the CDR3 is 15 residues. Trimming stripped 5 bases from V and 0 bases from J, with 12 bases between. Germline values: CDR1 SGHRS, CDR2 YFSETQ. The CDR3 spells CASSIINLSYNEQFF. CDR3 sequence (DNA): TGCGCCAGCAGTATCATCAACCTCTCCTACAATGAGCAGTTCTTC. The full variable domain, completed using reference TRBV5-1 and TRBJ2-1, is KAGVTQTPRYLIKTRGQQVTLSCSPISGHRSVSWYQQTPGQGLQFLFEYFSETQRNKGNFPGRFSGRQFSNSRSEMNVSTLELGDSALYLCASSIINLSYNEQFFGPGTRLTVL.

This clonotype was found a few times. This rearrangement joins TRBV15 to TRBJ2-5; 9 nucleotides align to TRBD1. After removal of 2 bases from V and 2 bases from J, the junction contained 3 bases not matched to a gene. This CDR3 has 15 residues. Germline loops: CDR1 LNHNV, CDR2 YYDKDF (reference sequence). CDR3: CATSRPGQGQETQYF. For the CDR3, the DNA is TGTGCCACCAGCAGACCGGGACAGGGACAAGAGACCCAGTACTTC.

This chain connects TRBV2 to TRBJ2-3, with D possibly being TRBD1 (5 bases). CDR3 size: 14 residues. Germline assignment: CDR1 SNHLY and CDR2 FYNNEI. V was trimmed by 3 bases and J by 2 bases, leaving 9 bases between them. The CDR3 region has the DNA TGTGCCAGCAGTGAGCGACAGACCACAGATACGCAGTATTTT. This translates into CASSERQTTDTQYF.

In its sample, this clonotype was seen many times. The chain joins TRBV11-2 to TRBJ2-2; a possible D gene is TRBD1 (5 bases). The CDR3 has 15 residues. Trimming took off 3 bases at V and 0 bases at J, with 8 bases between the two ends. Germline assignment: CDR1 SGHAT and CDR2 FQNNGV. The CDR3 DNA sequence: TGTGCCAGCAGCTTGGGGCCCGCGAACACCGGGGAGCTGTTTTTT. Amino acids: CASSLGPANTGELFF.

This clonotype was seen more than once but under ten times. DNA of the CDR3: TGTGCCAGCAGCTCTGCTAAGGGAGAAGAGACCCAGTACTTC. Residues: CASSSAKGEETQYF. The rearrangement joins TRBV5-4 to TRBJ2-5; D is perhaps TRBD2 (5 bases). In germline, CDR1 is SGHNT, CDR2 YYREEE (reference sequence). The CDR3 has 14 residues. V was trimmed by 3 bases and J by 3 bases, leaving 12 bases between them.

CDR3 DNA sequence: TGTGCCAGCTCACCAAGCGGGGGGCGGTTCAATGAGCAGTTCTTC. It specifies CASSPSGGRFNEQFF. This chain joins TRBV18 and TRBJ2-1; 9 positions agree with TRBD2. After removal of 2 bases from V and 6 bases from J, the junction contained 5 bases not matched to a gene. Germline V gene sequence: CDR1 KGHSH, CDR2 LQKENI. The CDR3 spans 15 residues.

The chain links TRBV7-2 to TRBJ2-7, with D possibly being TRBD2 (7 bases). There are 13 residues in the CDR3. From germline, CDR1 is SGHTA and CDR2 FQGNSA. V was pared by 3 bases and J by 6 bases, with 12 bases between. The CDR3 region is CASSFMGGPEQYF. CDR3 in DNA: TGTGCCAGCAGCTTTATGGGGGGGCCCGAGCAGTACTTC.

This clonotype showed up just a few times. This sequence joins TRBV11-2 and TRBJ1-5; weak D call: TRBD1 (5 bases). The CDR3 covers 15 residues. V lost 1 base and J lost 6, with 13 bases in between. Germline CDR1 reads SGHAT; CDR2 reads FQNNGV. The CDR3 bases are TGTGCCAGCAGCTTAGGCTCGACAGAGCCTCAGCCCCAGCATTTT. This gives the protein CASSLGSTEPQPQHF. Drawing the rest from reference TRBV11-2 and TRBJ1-5, the complete variable domain is EAGVAQSPRYKIIEKRQSVAFWCNPISGHATLYWYQQILGQGPKLLIQFQNNGVVDDSQLPKDRFSAERLKGVDSTLKIQPAKLEDSAVYLCASSLGSTEPQPQHFGDGTRLSIL.

This chain joins TRBV18 and TRBJ2-3; TRBD2 matches 10 bases. CDR1 is KGHSH, CDR2 LQKENI, per germline. J was trimmed by 6 bases and V by 3 bases; bases with no gene match: 6. This CDR3 region has 15 residues. The DNA of the CDR3 is TGTGCCAGCTCACCGGCTAGCGGGGGCCAGGATACGCAGTATTTT. Protein product: CASSPASGGQDTQYF.

The chain links TRBV24-1 to TRBJ2-3; 7 nucleotides line up with TRBD1. The CDR3 is 16 amino acids. Unmatched junction bases numbered 4, after V lost 0 bases and J lost 2 bases. Germline V gives CDR1 KGHDR, CDR2 SFDVKD. The CDR3 protein is CATSDLGDSLTDTQYF. The CDR3 DNA is TGTGCCACCAGTGATTTGGGGGACAGCCTCACAGATACGCAGTATTTT.

In its sample, this clonotype was seen a few times. The rearrangement uses TRBV5-1 and TRBJ2-1, with 7 bases aligning to TRBD2. V dropped 0 bases and J dropped 3; count of bases not matched to a gene: 6. Looked up from germline, CDR1 is SGHRS and CDR2 is YFSETQ. The CDR3 runs 16 residues. CDR3 in DNA: TGCGCCAGCAGCTTGGCCGGGACTACGCTCTACAATGAGCAGTTCTTC. It codes for CASSLAGTTLYNEQFF.